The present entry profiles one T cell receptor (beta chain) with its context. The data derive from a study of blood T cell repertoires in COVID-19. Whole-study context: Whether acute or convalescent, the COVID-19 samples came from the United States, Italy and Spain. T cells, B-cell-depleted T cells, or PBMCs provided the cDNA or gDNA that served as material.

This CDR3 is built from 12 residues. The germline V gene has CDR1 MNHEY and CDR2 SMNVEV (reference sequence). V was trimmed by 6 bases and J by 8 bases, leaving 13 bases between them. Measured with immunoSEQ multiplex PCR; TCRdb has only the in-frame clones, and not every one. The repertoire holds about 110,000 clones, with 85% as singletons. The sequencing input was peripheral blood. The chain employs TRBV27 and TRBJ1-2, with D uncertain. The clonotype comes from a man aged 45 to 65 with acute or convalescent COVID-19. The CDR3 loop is CASSGITGGYTF. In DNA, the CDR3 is TGTGCCAGCAGCGGGATAACGGGGGGCTACACCTTC.